The 15 T cell receptor beta chains given below trace back to one sample, sequenced in a study of T-cell memory formation after mild COVID-19. Each CDR3 protein is one row after TCRdb ran MiXCR on the 5' RACE reads. The profile covers around 300,000 distinct CDR3 sequences, with roughly 21% appearing a single time and roughly 20% taken by the ten largest. The sequenced sample consisted of PBMCs or a T cell subset sorted from them (not recorded which). These receptors all come from a man between 18 and 29 years old who had mild COVID-19 (a few samples of this study predate the infection). Cell type and time point are not known.

This clonotype occurred a few times. This rearrangement joins TRBV29-1 to TRBJ2-7, with D possibly matching TRBD1 (6 bases). Germline CDR1 SQVTM, CDR2 ANQGSEA. Trimming shortened V by 2 bases and J by 3 bases, and 11 bases separated the two germline ends. This CDR3 spans 13 amino acids. CDR3 sequence: CSVEKDSNYEQYF. In nucleotides, the CDR3 is TGCAGCGTTGAAAAGGACAGCAACTACGAGCAGTACTTC.

The chain joins TRBV5-4 to TRBJ2-3; 14 bases align to TRBD2. Looked up from germline, CDR1 is SGHNT and CDR2 is YYREEE (reference sequence). The CDR3 contains 17 residues. Trimming took 4 bases from V and 5 from J; bases not matched to a gene: 9. CDR3: CASSDPTSGGARDTQYF. The CDR3 DNA sequence: TGTGCCAGCAGCGACCCGACTAGCGGGGGGGCACGAGATACGCAGTATTTT.

J is TRBJ1-2 and V is TRBV9; 10 bases are a match to TRBD1. CDR1 SGDLS and CDR2 YYNGEE come from the germline V gene. Losses at the gene ends were 0 bases for V and 4 bases for J; bases not matched to a gene: 3. The CDR3 has 15 residues. CDR3 residues: CASSVGDRGLYGYTF. DNA for the CDR3: TGTGCCAGCAGCGTAGGGGACAGGGGACTCTATGGCTACACCTTC.

The chain employs TRBV27 and TRBJ2-1; 7 bases are a match to TRBD1. Per germline, CDR1 MNHEY and CDR2 SMNVEV (reference sequence). The J segment lost 3 bases and the V segment lost 4 bases, leaving 3 bases of the junction unmatched. This CDR3 comprises 14 residues. CDR3 residues: CASSSGQVYNEQFF. CDR3 in DNA: TGTGCCAGCAGTTCAGGACAGGTCTACAATGAGCAGTTCTTC.

This clonotype was counted between two and nine times. V gene TRBV29-1 combines with J gene TRBJ1-1, with D hard to call. Per the germline V gene, CDR1 is SQVTM and CDR2 is ANQGSEA. This CDR3 region has 13 residues. V was cut by 1 base and J by 3 bases, with 9 bases left in between. CDR3 DNA: TGCAGCGTTGAAGTAGGGATGGACACTGAAGCTTTCTTT. As protein: CSVEVGMDTEAFF.

Only a few counts were recorded for this clonotype. The chain recombines TRBV20-1 with TRBJ2-3; 8 bases are shared with TRBD2. V shed 6 bases, J shed 2 bases, and the junction held 10 bases outside the gene matches. The CDR3 has 15 residues. Germline-derived CDR1 and CDR2 are DFQATT and SNEGSKA (reference sequence). This chain's CDR3 is CSATGTRVHTDTQYF. The CDR3 DNA is TGCAGTGCCACCGGGACTAGAGTCCACACAGATACGCAGTATTTT.

This clonotype has a handful of counts. CDR3 sequence (DNA): TGTGCCATCAGAGAAAACAGGGGGAGCACAGATACGCAGTATTTT. It is translated as CAIRENRGSTDTQYF. The genes are TRBV10-3 and TRBJ2-3; TRBD1 agrees at 8 bases. Germline V gene sequence: CDR1 ENHRY, CDR2 SYGVKD. The CDR3 is made up of 15 amino acids. J lost 0 bases, V lost 6 bases, and 5 bases had no gene match.

This clonotype was counted between two and nine times. This chain connects TRBV7-2 to TRBJ2-3; the match to TRBD2 covers 7 bases. Germline-derived CDR1 and CDR2 are SGHTA and FQGNSA. Trimming took 4 bases from V and 6 from J; bases not matched to a gene: 7. This CDR3 contains 14 residues. The CDR3 region is CASSYAAGVDTQYF. For the CDR3, the DNA is TGTGCCAGCAGCTATGCCGCGGGGGTTGATACGCAGTATTTT. The variable domain in full, completed from reference TRBV7-2 and TRBJ2-3, reads GAGVSQSPSNKVTEKGKDVELRCDPISGHTALYWYRQSLGQGLEFLIYFQGNSAPDKSGLPSDRFSAERTGGSVSTLTIQRTQQEDSAVYLCASSYAAGVDTQYFGPGTRLTVL.

This chain joins TRBV12-3 or TRBV12-4 and TRBJ2-1; maybe TRBD1 (7 bases). The CDR3 runs 15 residues. The V gene lost 2 bases and the J gene lost 3 bases, with 11 bases spanning the gap. The CDR3 loop reads CASSLLRDSYNEQFF. CDR3 coding DNA: TGTGCCAGCAGTTTATTGCGGGACAGCTACAATGAGCAGTTCTTC.

The chain carries TRBV4-3 and TRBJ2-5; D gene ambiguous. The CDR3 covers 13 residues. V shed 1 base and J shed 5 bases, with 8 bases lying between them. CDR1 and CDR2 (germline): LGHNA, YSLEER. The CDR3 sequence is CASSQVGAETQYF. The CDR3 DNA is TGCGCCAGCAGCCAAGTTGGCGCCGAGACCCAGTACTTC.

The genes are TRBV19 and TRBJ2-3; 9 nucleotides match TRBD2. J was trimmed by 5 bases and V by 3 bases; bases with no gene match: 6. The length of the CDR3 is 15 residues. Germline lookup yields CDR1 LNHDA and CDR2 SQIVND (reference sequence). CDR3: CASSMGLAGRDTQYF. CDR3 coding DNA: TGTGCCAGTAGTATGGGACTAGCAGGTCGAGATACGCAGTATTTT.

This clonotype appeared a few times. The chain recombines TRBV12-3 or TRBV12-4 with TRBJ1-2, with a weak D call TRBD1 (6 bases). The CDR3 covers 13 residues. Trimming shortened V by 3 bases and J by 4 bases, and 9 bases separated the two germline ends. CDR3 sequence reads: CASSFPDSYGYTF. Here the CDR3 DNA reads TGTGCCAGCAGTTTCCCGGACAGCTATGGCTACACCTTC.

V and J are TRBV12-3 or TRBV12-4 and TRBJ1-5; tentative D call: TRBD1 (5 bases). V was clipped by 3 bases and J by 6 bases, with 12 bases between them. The CDR3 consists of 14 residues. The CDR3 DNA reads as TGTGCCAGCAGTTTTGAAGGGGATTTTCAGCCCCAGCATTTT. Its protein product is CASSFEGDFQPQHF.

The chain has TRBV6-5 and TRBJ1-2; no clear D. The germline V gene has CDR1 MNHEY and CDR2 SVGAGI. The CDR3 spans 15 residues. Trimming pared 0 bases from V and 4 bases from J, leaving 12 bases between. The DNA of the CDR3 is TGTGCCAGCAGTTACTCGATCCAAAGCGGCTATGGCTACACCTTC. It encodes CASSYSIQSGYGYTF.

J is TRBJ2-4 and V is TRBV7-2, with D hard to call. This CDR3 comprises 17 residues. Germline CDR1 and CDR2: SGHTA and FQGNSA. V was pared by 4 bases and J by 1 base, with 17 bases between. The CDR3, as DNA: TGTGCCAGCAGCTCGAAGACCGTGGTGGGTGCCAAAAACATTCAGTACTTC. This gives the protein CASSSKTVVGAKNIQYF.